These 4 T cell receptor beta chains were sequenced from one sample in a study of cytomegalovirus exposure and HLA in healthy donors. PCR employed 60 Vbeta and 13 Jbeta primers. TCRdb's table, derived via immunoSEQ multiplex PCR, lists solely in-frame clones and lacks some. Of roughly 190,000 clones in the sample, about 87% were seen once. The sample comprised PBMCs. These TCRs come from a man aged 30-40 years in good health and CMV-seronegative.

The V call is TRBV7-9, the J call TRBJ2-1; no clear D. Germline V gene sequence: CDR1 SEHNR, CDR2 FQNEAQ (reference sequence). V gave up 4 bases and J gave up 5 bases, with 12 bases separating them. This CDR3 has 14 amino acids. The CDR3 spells CASSSTQEDNEQFF. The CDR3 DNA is TGTGCCAGCAGCTCGACGCAAGAGGACAATGAGCAGTTCTTC.

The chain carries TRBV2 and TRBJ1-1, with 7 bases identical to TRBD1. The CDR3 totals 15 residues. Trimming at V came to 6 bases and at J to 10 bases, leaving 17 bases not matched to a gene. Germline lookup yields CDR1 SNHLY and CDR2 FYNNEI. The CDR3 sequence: CASSLEGVDRAPAFF. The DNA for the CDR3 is TGTGCCAGCAGCCTCGAGGGCGTCGACAGGGCCCCAGCTTTCTTT.

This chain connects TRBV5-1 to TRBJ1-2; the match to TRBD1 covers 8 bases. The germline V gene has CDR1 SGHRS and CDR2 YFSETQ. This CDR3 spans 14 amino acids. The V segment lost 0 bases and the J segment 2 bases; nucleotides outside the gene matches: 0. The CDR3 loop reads CASSLGDRNYGYTF. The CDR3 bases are TGCGCCAGCAGCTTGGGGGACAGGAACTATGGCTACACCTTC.

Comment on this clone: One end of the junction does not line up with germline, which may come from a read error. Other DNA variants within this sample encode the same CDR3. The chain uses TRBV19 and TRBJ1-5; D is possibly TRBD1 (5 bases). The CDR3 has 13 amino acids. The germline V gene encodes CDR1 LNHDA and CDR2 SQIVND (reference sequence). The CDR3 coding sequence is TGTGCCAGTAGTTGGCAGGGCAACCAGCCCCAGCATTTT. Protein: CASSWQGNQPQHF. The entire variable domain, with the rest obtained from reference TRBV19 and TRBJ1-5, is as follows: DGGITQSPKYLFRKEGQNVTLSCEQNLNHDAMYWYRQDPGQGLRLIYYSQIVNDFQKGDIAEGYSVSREKKESFPLTVTSAQKNPTAFYLCASSWQGNQPQHFGDGTRLSIL.